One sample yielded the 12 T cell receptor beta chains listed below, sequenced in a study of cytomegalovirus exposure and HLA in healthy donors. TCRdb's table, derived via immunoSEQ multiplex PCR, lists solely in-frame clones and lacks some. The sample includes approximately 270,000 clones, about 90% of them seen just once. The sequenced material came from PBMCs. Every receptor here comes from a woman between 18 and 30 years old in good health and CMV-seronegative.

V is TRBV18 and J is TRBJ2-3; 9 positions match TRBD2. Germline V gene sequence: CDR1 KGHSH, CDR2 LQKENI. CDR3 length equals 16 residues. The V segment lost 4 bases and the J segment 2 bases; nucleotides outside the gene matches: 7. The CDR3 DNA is TGTGCCAGCTCACTCGAAACTAGCGGGTACACAGATACGCAGTATTTT. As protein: CASSLETSGYTDTQYF. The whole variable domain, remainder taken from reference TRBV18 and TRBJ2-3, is NAGVMQNPRHLVRRRGQEARLRCSPMKGHSHVYWYRQLPEEGLKFMVYLQKENIIDESGMPKERFSAEFPKEGPSILRIQQVVRGDSAAYFCASSLETSGYTDTQYFGPGTRLTVL.

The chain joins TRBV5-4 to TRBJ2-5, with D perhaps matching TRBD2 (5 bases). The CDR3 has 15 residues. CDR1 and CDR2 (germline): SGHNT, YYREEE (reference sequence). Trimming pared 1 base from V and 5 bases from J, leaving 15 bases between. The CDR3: CASSLSLAGGETQYF. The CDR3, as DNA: TGTGCCAGCAGCTTGTCGCTAGCTGGCGGGGAGACCCAGTACTTC.

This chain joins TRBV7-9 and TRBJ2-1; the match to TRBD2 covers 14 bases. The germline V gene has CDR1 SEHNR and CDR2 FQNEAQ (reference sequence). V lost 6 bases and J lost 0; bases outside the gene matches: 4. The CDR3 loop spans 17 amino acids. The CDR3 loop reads CASRQTSGGASYNEQFF. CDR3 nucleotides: TGTGCCAGCAGGCAGACTAGCGGGGGGGCCTCCTACAATGAGCAGTTCTTC.

The CDR3 reads CASSTANRGTGISDTQYF. In DNA, the CDR3 is TGTGCCAGCAGCACAGCCAACCGTGGGACAGGGATCTCAGATACGCAGTATTTT. The rearrangement uses TRBV5-4 and TRBJ2-3, with 9 bases that match TRBD1. Trimming removed 4 bases from V and 4 bases from J; junction bases left unmatched: 16. This CDR3 region has 18 residues. CDR1 is SGHNT, CDR2 YYREEE, per germline (reference sequence).

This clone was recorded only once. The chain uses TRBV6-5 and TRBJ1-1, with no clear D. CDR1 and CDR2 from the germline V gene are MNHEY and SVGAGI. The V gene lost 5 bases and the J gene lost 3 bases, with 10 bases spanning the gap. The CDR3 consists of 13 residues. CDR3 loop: CASSQNVDTEAFF. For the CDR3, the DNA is TGTGCCAGCAGTCAGAACGTGGACACTGAAGCTTTCTTT.

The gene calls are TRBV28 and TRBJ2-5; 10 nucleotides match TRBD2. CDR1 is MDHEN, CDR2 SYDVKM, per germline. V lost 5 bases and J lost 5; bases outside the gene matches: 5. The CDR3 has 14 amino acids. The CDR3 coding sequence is TGTGCCAGCAGTATTCTAGCGGGGGTTGAGACCCAGTACTTC. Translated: CASSILAGVETQYF.

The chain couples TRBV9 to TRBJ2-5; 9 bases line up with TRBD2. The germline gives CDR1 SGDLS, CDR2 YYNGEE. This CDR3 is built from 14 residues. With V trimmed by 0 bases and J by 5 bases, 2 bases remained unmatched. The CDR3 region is CASSVVAGGETQYF. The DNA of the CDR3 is TGTGCCAGCAGCGTAGTCGCGGGAGGGGAGACCCAGTACTTC. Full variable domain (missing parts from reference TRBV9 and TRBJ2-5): DSGVTQTPKHLITATGQRVTLRCSPRSGDLSVYWYQQSLDQGLQFLIQYYNGEERAKGNILERFSAQQFPDLHSELNLSSLELGDSALYFCASSVVAGGETQYFGPGTRLLVL.

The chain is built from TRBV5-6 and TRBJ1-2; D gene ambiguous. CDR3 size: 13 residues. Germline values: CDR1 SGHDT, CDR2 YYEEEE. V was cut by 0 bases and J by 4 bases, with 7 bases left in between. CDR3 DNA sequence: TGTGCCAGCAGCTTGGATGTATTCTATGGCTACACCTTC. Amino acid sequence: CASSLDVFYGYTF.

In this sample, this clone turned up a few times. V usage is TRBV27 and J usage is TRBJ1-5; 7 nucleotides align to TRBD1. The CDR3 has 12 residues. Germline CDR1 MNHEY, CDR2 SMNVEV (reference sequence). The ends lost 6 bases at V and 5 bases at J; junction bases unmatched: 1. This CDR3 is CASSQGDQPQHF. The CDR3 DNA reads TGTGCCAGCAGCCAGGGGGATCAGCCCCAGCATTTT.

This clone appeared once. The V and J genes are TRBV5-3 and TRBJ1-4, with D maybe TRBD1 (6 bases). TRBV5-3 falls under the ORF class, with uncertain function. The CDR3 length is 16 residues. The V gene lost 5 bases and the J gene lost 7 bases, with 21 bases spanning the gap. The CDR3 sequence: CARRPPEQGRAEKLFF. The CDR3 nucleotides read TGTGCCAGAAGACCCCCAGAGCAGGGGCGGGCTGAAAAACTGTTTTTT.

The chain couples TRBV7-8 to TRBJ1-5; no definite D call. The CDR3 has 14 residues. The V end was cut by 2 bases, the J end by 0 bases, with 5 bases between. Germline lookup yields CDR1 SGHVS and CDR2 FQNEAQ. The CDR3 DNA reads TGTGCCAGCAGCTTACCCTATAGCAATCAGCCCCAGCATTTT. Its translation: CASSLPYSNQPQHF.

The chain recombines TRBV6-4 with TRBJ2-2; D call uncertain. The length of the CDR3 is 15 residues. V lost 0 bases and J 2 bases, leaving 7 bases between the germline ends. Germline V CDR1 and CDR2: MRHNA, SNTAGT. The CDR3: CASSDSAENTGELFF. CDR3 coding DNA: TGTGCCAGCAGTGACTCGGCGGAAAACACCGGGGAGCTGTTTTTT.